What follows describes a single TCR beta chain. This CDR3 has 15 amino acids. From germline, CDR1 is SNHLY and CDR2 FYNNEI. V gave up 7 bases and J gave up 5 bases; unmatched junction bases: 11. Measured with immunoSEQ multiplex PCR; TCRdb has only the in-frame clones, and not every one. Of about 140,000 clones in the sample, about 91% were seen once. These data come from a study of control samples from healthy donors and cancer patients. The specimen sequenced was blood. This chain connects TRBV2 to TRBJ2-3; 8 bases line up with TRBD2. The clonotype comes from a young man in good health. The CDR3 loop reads CASKFIAGFEDTQYF. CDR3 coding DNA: TGTGCCAGCAAGTTTATAGCGGGGTTTGAAGATACGCAGTATTTT.